The clone carrying this T cell receptor gamma chain showed up many times. Its specificity is unknown. TCRdb's listed protein matches a much larger clone and diverges from this DNA's translation at residue 12, likely through a read error; the protein shown comes from the DNA. TCRdb re-called the multiplex PCR reads using CATT. The sample gives roughly 24,000 gamma-chain clones, approximately 2.9% of which show up once; about 33% is in the top ten. The sample is drawn from a study of γδ T cells in repeated Plasmodium falciparum infection. About the research overall: Donors were malaria-exposed Malian children or age- and gender-matched Australian children. Donors had four controlled P. falciparum NF54 infections over about 640 days. Sampling occurred at baseline, pre-infection for selected infections, and 21 days post-infection.

Per the germline V gene, CDR1 is GITISATS and CDR2 is ISYDGTV (reference sequence). CDR3 length: 15 residues. Bulk repertoires came from Vgamma9/Vdelta2+ or Vdelta2-negative gammadelta T cells flow-sorted from PBMC. Study observations and caveats: Vdelta2-negative gammadelta repertoires appeared less diverse and less shared in Malian than Australian children.

What was sequenced was gamma-delta T cells from blood. This receptor was identified in a pool of human donors (malaria-infected and uninfected, not separated). The chain carries TRGV9 and TRGJP. The J gene, absent from TCRdb, was called here by matching the DNA to germline. The CDR3 sequence is CALWSEGLGKKTKVF. The CDR3 bases are TGTGCCTTGTGGTCCGAGGGGTTGGGCAAAAAAACCAAGGTATTT.